Below are 31 T cell receptor beta chains sequenced from a single sample in a study of T-cell memory formation after mild COVID-19. TCRdb itself ran the 5' RACE reads through MiXCR, one entry per CDR3 protein. In the table there are hundreds of thousands of distinct CDR3 sequences, about a quarter of which are singletons. What was sequenced was PBMCs or a T cell subset sorted from them (not recorded which). Receptor source: an adult woman who had mild COVID-19 (a few samples of this study predate the infection). Cell type and time point are not known.

The chain carries TRBV6-2 or TRBV6-3 and TRBJ1-2; no firm D call. From germline, CDR1 is MNHEY and CDR2 SVGEGT. The CDR3 is 14 amino acids. The V end lost 5 bases, the J end lost 3 bases, and 13 bases lay between the germline ends. CDR3 amino acids: CASSTGLIDYGYTF. In nucleotides, the CDR3 is TGTGCCAGCAGTACCGGACTGATCGACTATGGCTACACCTTC.

This clonotype has more than one count but fewer than ten. The V gene is TRBV12-3 or TRBV12-4, the J gene TRBJ2-3; 7 positions agree with TRBD1. V gave up 7 bases and J gave up 2 bases; unmatched junction bases: 12. The CDR3 spans 16 residues. The CDR3 nucleotides are TGTGCCAGCACTGATATTGGGGACAGCTCCACAGATACGCAGTATTTT. Translation gives CASTDIGDSSTDTQYF.

This chain uses TRBV7-9 with TRBJ2-1, with TRBD2 matching 7 bases. V lost 2 bases and J lost 4; bases outside the gene matches: 5. This CDR3 has 15 amino acids. CDR1 SEHNR and CDR2 FQNEAQ come from the germline V gene (reference sequence). The DNA for the CDR3 is TGTGCCAGCAGCTTACTTACGGGACTATACAATGAGCAGTTCTTC. Translation: CASSLLTGLYNEQFF.

The chain uses TRBV5-1 and TRBJ1-1, with 9 bases fitting TRBD1. Trimming at V came to 3 bases and at J to 5 bases, leaving 5 bases not matched to a gene. This CDR3 contains 14 residues. Germline loops: CDR1 SGHRS, CDR2 YFSETQ. This chain's CDR3 is CASSSYGQGTEAFF. In DNA form, the CDR3 reads TGCGCCAGCAGCTCCTACGGACAGGGGACTGAAGCTTTCTTT. Full variable domain (rest looked up from reference TRBV5-1 and TRBJ1-1): KAGVTQTPRYLIKTRGQQVTLSCSPISGHRSVSWYQQTPGQGLQFLFEYFSETQRNKGNFPGRFSGRQFSNSRSEMNVSTLELGDSALYLCASSSYGQGTEAFFGQGTRLTVV.

The chain employs TRBV11-2 and TRBJ2-3; 9 bases align to TRBD2. Trimming cost V 2 bases and J 0 bases; bases outside gene matches: 6. Germline V CDR1 and CDR2: SGHAT, FQNNGV. The CDR3 length is 17 residues. DNA for the CDR3: TGTGCCAGCAGCTTACTTATAGCGGGAGATAGCACAGATACGCAGTATTTT. This gives the protein CASSLLIAGDSTDTQYF.

The chain is built from TRBV10-1 and TRBJ2-7; D is unresolved. Trimming removed 0 bases from V and 7 bases from J, with 19 bases in between. Germline assignment: CDR1 WNHNN and CDR2 SYGVQD (reference sequence). The CDR3 runs 16 residues. CDR3 DNA: TGCGCCAGCAGTGAGTCGGCGCTCCGGCAGATCCGTGAGCAGTACTTC. Its translation is CASSESALRQIREQYF.

The V gene is TRBV11-2, the J gene TRBJ1-2, with 9 bases matching TRBD1. CDR1 is SGHAT and CDR2 is FQNNGV in the germline V gene. The CDR3 has 15 residues. With V trimmed by 6 bases and J by 8 bases, 13 bases remained unmatched. The CDR3 loop reads CASRKPGQGFWGYTF. The DNA of the CDR3 is TGTGCCAGCAGAAAACCGGGACAGGGTTTTTGGGGCTACACCTTC.

In its sample, this clonotype was seen a few times. This chain joins TRBV7-3 and TRBJ1-5; perhaps TRBD1 as D (5 bases). Trimming removed 4 bases from V and 5 bases from J, with 9 bases in between. Germline V gene sequence: CDR1 SGHTA, CDR2 FQGTGA. The CDR3 is made up of 13 amino acids. CDR3 sequence (DNA): TGTGCCAGCAGCTCGGGGGGGGATCAGCCCCAGCATTTT. Its translation is CASSSGGDQPQHF. The full variable domain, its missing parts supplied by reference TRBV7-3 and TRBJ1-5, is GAGVSQTPSNKVTEKGKYVELRCDPISGHTALYWYRQSLGQGPEFLIYFQGTGAADDSGLPNDRFFAVRPEGSVSTLKIQRTERGDSAVYLCASSSGGDQPQHFGDGTRLSIL.

This clonotype was detected a few times. V and J are TRBV6-5 and TRBJ2-1, with 10 bases fitting TRBD2. Trimming cost V 5 bases and J 6 bases; bases outside gene matches: 4. CDR1 is MNHEY, CDR2 SVGAGI, per germline. The CDR3 contains 14 residues. The CDR3 is CASSPGLAINEQFF. The CDR3 DNA follows: TGTGCCAGCAGTCCGGGACTAGCGATCAATGAGCAGTTCTTC.

The CDR3 reads CASSLGSGTSNIQYF. The CDR3 nucleotides are TGTGCCAGCAGCTTAGGTTCCGGGACTTCAAACATTCAGTACTTC. The V call is TRBV7-6, the J call TRBJ2-4; D perhaps matches TRBD2 (6 bases). Germline loops: CDR1 SGHVS, CDR2 FNYEAQ. V was cut by 1 base and J by 6 bases, with 13 bases left in between. The CDR3 loop spans 15 amino acids.

This clonotype was picked up many times. The rearrangement joins TRBV7-2 to TRBJ2-7; 14 bases match TRBD2. Trimming cost V 1 base and J 6 bases; bases outside gene matches: 14. This CDR3 contains 19 residues. Germline CDR1 and CDR2: SGHTA and FQGNSA. The CDR3, as DNA: TGTGCCAGCAGCTTAGGGCGGGGACTAGCGGGAGCCCCCCTAGGCGAGCAGTACTTC. Translation: CASSLGRGLAGAPLGEQYF.

The genes are TRBV6-2 or TRBV6-3 and TRBJ1-2; the D is unclear. CDR1 is MNHEY and CDR2 is SVGEGT in the germline V gene. The CDR3 contains 13 residues. V lost 2 bases, J lost 8 bases, and 12 bases lay in between. This CDR3 reads CASSYEVDGGYTF. The CDR3 bases are TGTGCCAGCAGTTACGAGGTGGACGGCGGCTACACCTTC.

The chain has TRBV6-5 and TRBJ2-7, with 11 nucleotides matching TRBD1. This CDR3 contains 15 residues. Germline CDR1 and CDR2: MNHEY and SVGAGI. V dropped 4 bases and J dropped 4; count of bases not matched to a gene: 6. CDR3 coding DNA: TGTGCCAGCAGTTCCCCCGGGACAGGGGGTTACGAGCAGTACTTC. It yields the protein CASSSPGTGGYEQYF.

The J gene is TRBJ2-7, the V gene TRBV7-2; a weak D match, TRBD2 (6 bases). Trimming took off 6 bases at V and 12 bases at J, with 18 bases between the two ends. This CDR3 has 12 amino acids. Germline CDR1 reads SGHTA; CDR2 reads FQGNSA. CDR3 residues: CASSFPGVHPYF. Here the CDR3 DNA reads TGTGCCAGCAGTTTTCCGGGAGTCCATCCGTACTTC. The full variable domain, in which reference TRBV7-2 and TRBJ2-7 provide the parts outside the CDR3, is GAGVSQSPSNKVTEKGKDVELRCDPISGHTALYWYRQSLGQGLEFLIYFQGNSAPDKSGLPSDRFSAERTGGSVSTLTIQRTQQEDSAVYLCASSFPGVHPYFGPGTRLTVT.

This chain joins TRBV14 and TRBJ2-7; 9 bases line up with TRBD1. Germline lookup yields CDR1 SGHDN and CDR2 FVKESK. The CDR3 has 16 amino acids. J gave up 4 bases and V 1 base, and 8 bases lay outside the gene matches. The CDR3 region has the DNA TGTGCCAGCAGCCAAGCCACAGGGGGCGCGGGGTACGAGCAGTACTTC. Its protein is CASSQATGGAGYEQYF.

V gene TRBV29-1 combines with J gene TRBJ1-5; D not resolved. Per germline, CDR1 SQVTM and CDR2 ANQGSEA. V gave up 6 bases and J gave up 7 bases, with 16 bases separating them. The CDR3 runs 13 residues. For the CDR3, the DNA is TGCAGCGTCTTAGGTGGGCTGGGACAGCCCCAGCATTTT. It is translated as CSVLGGLGQPQHF.

The gene calls are TRBV6-5 and TRBJ1-2, with D unclear. The V and J ends lost 0 bases and 4 bases respectively, with 15 bases between them. CDR1 MNHEY and CDR2 SVGAGI come from the germline V gene. The CDR3 sequence is 16 residues long. The CDR3 loop reads CASSYSVGGLAYGYTF. CDR3 DNA: TGTGCCAGCAGTTACTCCGTCGGAGGTTTGGCCTATGGCTACACCTTC.

The J gene is TRBJ1-1, the V gene TRBV24-1, with D possibly being TRBD1 (5 bases). The V end lost 9 bases, the J end lost 4 bases, and 17 bases lay between the germline ends. The CDR3 spans 14 residues. The germline V gene encodes CDR1 KGHDR and CDR2 SFDVKD. CDR3 in amino acids: CATCWDRSGTEAFF. CDR3 coding DNA: TGTGCCACCTGTTGGGACCGGTCGGGCACTGAAGCTTTCTTT.

This clonotype has more than one count but fewer than ten. J is TRBJ2-2 and V is TRBV5-1; TRBD2 aligns across 11 bases. CDR3 size: 17 residues. From germline, CDR1 is SGHRS and CDR2 YFSETQ. Trimming cost V 1 base and J 4 bases; bases outside gene matches: 6. DNA of the CDR3: TGCGCCAGCAGCTTGCTCCTAGCGGGAGGTAGCACCGGGGAGCTGTTTTTT. Its translation is CASSLLLAGGSTGELFF.

This clonotype was detected a few times. This rearrangement joins TRBV20-1 to TRBJ2-7, with 8 nucleotides matching TRBD2. J was trimmed by 4 bases and V by 2 bases; bases with no gene match: 7. Germline values: CDR1 DFQATT, CDR2 SNEGSKA (reference sequence). The CDR3 covers 14 residues. The CDR3 DNA sequence: TGCAGTGCTAGAAATAGCGGGGCCGGATACGAGCAGTACTTC. Its translation is CSARNSGAGYEQYF.

This chain joins TRBV12-3 or TRBV12-4 and TRBJ1-1, with D hard to call. V lost 3 bases to trimming and J lost 1 base, with 9 bases between them. CDR3 length: 14 residues. CDR3 in DNA: TGTGCCAGCAGTTTCACTGGGAAGAACACTGAAGCTTTCTTT. Amino acid sequence: CASSFTGKNTEAFF.

The rearrangement uses TRBV19 and TRBJ2-5, with TRBD2 matching 7 bases. V shed 5 bases and J 4 bases; nucleotides not matched to a gene: 16. CDR1 and CDR2 (germline): LNHDA, SQIVND (reference sequence). The CDR3 has 17 amino acids. CDR3 amino acids: CASSPPPRLALRETQYF. In nucleotides, the CDR3 is TGTGCCAGTAGTCCACCTCCGAGACTAGCTCTTAGAGAGACCCAGTACTTC.

The genes are TRBV5-1 and TRBJ1-1; possibly TRBD1 for D (6 bases). Germline CDR1 is SGHRS and CDR2 is YFSETQ. The germline V and J ends were trimmed by 3 bases and 6 bases, with 15 bases remaining between them. CDR3 length: 14 residues. The CDR3 coding sequence is TGCGCCAGCAGCTCCCACCCAGGGGCTGCTGAAGCTTTCTTT. This gives the protein CASSSHPGAAEAFF.

This clonotype has a handful of counts. This chain's CDR3 is CASSDTAGDSTDTQYF. In DNA, the CDR3 is TGTGCCAGCAGTGATACAGCGGGAGACAGCACAGATACGCAGTATTTT. The chain carries TRBV2 and TRBJ2-3, with 8 bases lining up with TRBD2. The ends lost 3 bases at V and 0 bases at J; junction bases unmatched: 5. CDR3 length equals 16 residues. CDR1 SNHLY and CDR2 FYNNEI come from the germline V gene.

This clonotype was seen ten or more times. The chain recombines TRBV10-3 with TRBJ2-5, with D possibly TRBD1 on 6 matching bases. With 9 bases removed from V and 13 bases from J, the gap between germline ends came to 21 bases. The CDR3 totals 12 residues. The V gene's germline CDR1 is ENHRY and CDR2 SYGVKD. The DNA for the CDR3 is TGTGCCATTTGGTCGGGACACCTATCATGGTACTTC. Translation gives CAIWSGHLSWYF.

This clonotype was recorded a few times. The rearrangement uses TRBV7-6 and TRBJ1-1, with a possible D match to TRBD1 (5 bases). CDR3 length equals 12 residues. The V gene lost 4 bases and the J gene lost 4 bases, with 7 bases spanning the gap. Germline V gene data show CDR1 as SGHVS and CDR2 as FNYEAQ. The CDR3 loop is CASSSRGTEAFF. CDR3 bases: TGTGCCAGCAGCTCTAGGGGCACTGAAGCTTTCTTT.

The J gene is TRBJ2-1, the V gene TRBV7-8; D uncertain. Germline values: CDR1 SGHVS, CDR2 FQNEAQ. The CDR3 covers 11 residues. V was clipped by 2 bases and J by 9 bases, with 5 bases between them. As DNA, the CDR3 is TGTGCCAGCAGCTTATGGCTTGAGCAGTTCTTC. Protein: CASSLWLEQFF. Complete variable domain (other parts from reference TRBV7-8 and TRBJ2-1): GAGVSQSPRYKVAKRGQDVALRCDPISGHVSLFWYQQALGQGPEFLTYFQNEAQLDKSGLPSDRFFAERPEGSVSTLKIQRTQQEDSAVYLCASSLWLEQFFGPGTRLTVL.

This chain joins TRBV11-3 and TRBJ2-4; TRBD2 agrees at 7 bases. Germline V gene lookup returns CDR1 SGHNT and CDR2 YENEEA. V shed 5 bases and J 0 bases; nucleotides not matched to a gene: 4. The CDR3 runs to 15 residues. This chain's CDR3 is CASSARLAAKNIQYF. The DNA for the CDR3 is TGTGCCAGCAGCGCCCGACTAGCAGCCAAAAACATTCAGTACTTC. The entire variable domain, with the rest obtained from reference TRBV11-3 and TRBJ2-4, is as follows: EAGVVQSPRYKIIEKKQPVAFWCNPISGHNTLYWYLQNLGQGPELLIRYENEEAVDDSQLPKDRFSAERLKGVDSTLKIQPAELGDSAVYLCASSARLAAKNIQYFGAGTRLSVL.

This clonotype was seen ten or more times. V gene TRBV29-1 combines with J gene TRBJ2-3; D uncertain. The CDR3 sequence is 12 residues long. V was shortened by 3 bases and J by 3 bases, with 7 bases between the two germline ends. Germline CDR1 is SQVTM and CDR2 is ANQGSEA. Here the CDR3 reads CSVEFQTDTQYF. The CDR3 DNA reads TGCAGCGTTGAGTTCCAGACAGATACGCAGTATTTT.

V and J are TRBV4-2 and TRBJ2-2, with 7 bases identical to TRBD1. The junction had 4 bases not matched to a gene; V was cut back by 3 bases and J by 6 bases. The CDR3 spans 14 residues. Germline CDR1 is LGHNA and CDR2 is YNFKEQ. The CDR3 loop is CASSQTGTAGELFF. Here the CDR3 DNA reads TGTGCCAGCAGCCAGACAGGGACAGCCGGGGAGCTGTTTTTT.

There are a few counts of this clonotype. This chain links TRBV20-1 with TRBJ2-5, with 7 bases aligning to TRBD1. Germline loops: CDR1 DFQATT, CDR2 SNEGSKA (reference sequence). The CDR3 consists of 14 residues. Germline trimming cut 6 bases from V and 5 bases from J; bases unmatched to any gene: 12. CDR3 sequence (DNA): TGCAGTGCCCCTTCAGGGGGAAACTCCGAGACCCAGTACTTC. Its translation: CSAPSGGNSETQYF.